Sequencing of this T cell receptor beta chain was carried out in a study of OX40 agonist ivuxolimab in advanced cancers. Germline V CDR1 and CDR2: SGHRS, YFSETQ. The CDR3 totals 15 residues. With 3 bases removed from V and 2 bases from J, the gap between germline ends came to 14 bases. Sequenced by immunoSEQ multiplex PCR; TCRdb stores in-frame clones only, minus some. Here the sample spans 70,000 to 85,000 clones, around 90% being singletons. The sequencing here drew on CD4+ or CD8+ T cells sorted from blood, taken in a trial of the OX40 agonist ivuxolimab. The TCR was taken from an adult with an advanced solid tumor such as melanoma, head and neck, liver or kidney cancer. The rearrangement links TRBV5-1 to TRBJ2-5; D possibly uses TRBD1 or TRBD2 (5 bases each). The chain's CDR3 is CASSSLRGEQETQYF. The CDR3 DNA follows: TGCGCCAGCAGCTCTCTTCGGGGCGAGCAAGAGACCCAGTACTTC.